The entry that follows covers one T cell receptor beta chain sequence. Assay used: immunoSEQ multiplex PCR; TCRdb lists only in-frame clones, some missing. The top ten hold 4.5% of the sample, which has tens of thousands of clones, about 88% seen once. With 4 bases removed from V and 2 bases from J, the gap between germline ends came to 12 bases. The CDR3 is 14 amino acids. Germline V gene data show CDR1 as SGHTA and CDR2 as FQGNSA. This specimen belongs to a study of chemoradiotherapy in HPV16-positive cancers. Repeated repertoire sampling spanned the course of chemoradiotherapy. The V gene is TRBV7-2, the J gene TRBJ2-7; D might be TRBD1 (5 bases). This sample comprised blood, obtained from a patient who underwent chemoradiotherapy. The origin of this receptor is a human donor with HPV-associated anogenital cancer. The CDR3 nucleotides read TGTGCCAGCAGCTCAACAGGTAACACCTACGAGCAGTACTTC. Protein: CASSSTGNTYEQYF. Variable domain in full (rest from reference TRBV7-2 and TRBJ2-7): GAGVSQSPSNKVTEKGKDVELRCDPISGHTALYWYRQSLGQGLEFLIYFQGNSAPDKSGLPSDRFSAERTGGSVSTLTIQRTQQEDSAVYLCASSSTGNTYEQYFGPGTRLTVT.